One and the same sample provided the 25 T cell receptor beta chains below, sequenced in a study of Tregs in tolerant kidney transplant recipients. Repertoires were generated with immunoSEQ multiplex PCR, while TCRdb's copy carries only in-frame clones and drops some. Among roughly 120,000 clones, about 91% were seen once, and the ten largest hold over 0.5%. Sample: CD4+ T cells from blood. The receptor source for this set is a human donor in good health.

V is TRBV9 and J is TRBJ1-6, with 9 bases matching TRBD1. Germline trimming cut 3 bases from V and 10 bases from J; bases unmatched to any gene: 11. Germline loops: CDR1 SGDLS, CDR2 YYNGEE. The CDR3 totals 16 residues. The DNA of the CDR3 is TGTGCCAGCAGCGCTTCCTCGGGACAGGGTGGATCACCCCTCCACTTT. Residues: CASSASSGQGGSPLHF. Drawing the rest from reference TRBV9 and TRBJ1-6, the complete variable domain is DSGVTQTPKHLITATGQRVTLRCSPRSGDLSVYWYQQSLDQGLQFLIQYYNGEERAKGNILERFSAQQFPDLHSELNLSSLELGDSALYFCASSASSGQGGSPLHFGNGTRLTVT.

This chain joins TRBV11-2 and TRBJ2-7; a possible D gene is TRBD2 (6 bases). The CDR3 has 17 amino acids. Trimming pared 1 base from V and 2 bases from J, leaving 18 bases between. Germline V gene lookup returns CDR1 SGHAT and CDR2 FQNNGV. The CDR3: CASSLGGGGRGPYEQYF. Written as DNA, the CDR3 is TGTGCCAGCAGCTTAGGGGGAGGAGGGAGAGGACCCTACGAGCAGTACTTC. The variable domain in full, completed from reference TRBV11-2 and TRBJ2-7, reads EAGVAQSPRYKIIEKRQSVAFWCNPISGHATLYWYQQILGQGPKLLIQFQNNGVVDDSQLPKDRFSAERLKGVDSTLKIQPAKLEDSAVYLCASSLGGGGRGPYEQYFGPGTRLTVT.

This clone was seen once. This chain uses TRBV30 with TRBJ2-3; D call uncertain. Trimming removed 1 base at V and 0 bases at J, with 8 bases between. Per germline, CDR1 GTSNPN and CDR2 SVGIG (reference sequence). The CDR3 spans 14 residues. CDR3: CAWSEGSSTDTQYF. In DNA, the CDR3 is TGTGCCTGGAGTGAGGGTTCTAGCACAGATACGCAGTATTTT. The variable domain in full, with the rest retrieved from reference TRBV30 and TRBJ2-3, is SQTIHQWPATLVQPVGSPLSLECTVEGTSNPNLYWYRQAAGRGLQLLFYSVGIGQISSEVPQNLSASRPQDRQFILSSKKLLLSDSGFYLCAWSEGSSTDTQYFGPGTRLTVL.

This rearrangement joins TRBV19 to TRBJ2-4; a weak D match, TRBD2 (5 bases). The CDR3 spans 16 residues. Between the trimmed V and J ends, which lost 5 bases and 0 bases, there was a span of 14 bases. Germline V gives CDR1 LNHDA, CDR2 SQIVND (reference sequence). CDR3 nucleotides: TGTGCCAGTAGTCTCCCGAGGGCCTTAGCCAAAAACATTCAGTACTTC. This translates into CASSLPRALAKNIQYF.

The chain has TRBV29-1 and TRBJ2-7, with 7 bases identical to TRBD1. Losses at the gene ends were 6 bases for V and 0 bases for J; bases not matched to a gene: 2. This CDR3 spans 12 amino acids. Germline assignment: CDR1 SQVTM and CDR2 ANQGSEA. As DNA, the CDR3 is TGCAGCGTGGGACAGCCCTCCTACGAGCAGTACTTC. This encodes CSVGQPSYEQYF.

The chain links TRBV19 to TRBJ1-2; possible D gene TRBD1, 6 bases. Germline loops: CDR1 LNHDA, CDR2 SQIVND (reference sequence). Trimming removed 6 bases at V and 5 bases at J, with 10 bases between. The CDR3 consists of 12 residues. CDR3 region: CASRQGVYGYTF. CDR3 sequence (DNA): TGTGCCAGTAGACAGGGAGTATATGGCTACACCTTC. Complete variable domain (other parts from reference TRBV19 and TRBJ1-2): DGGITQSPKYLFRKEGQNVTLSCEQNLNHDAMYWYRQDPGQGLRLIYYSQIVNDFQKGDIAEGYSVSREKKESFPLTVTSAQKNPTAFYLCASRQGVYGYTFGSGTRLTVV.

About this clone itself: This sample includes further DNA sequences coding for the same CDR3. V and J are TRBV2 and TRBJ2-1; 9 nucleotides match TRBD1. V lost 10 bases and J lost 4; bases outside the gene matches: 5. CDR3 length: 13 amino acids. Germline CDR1 SNHLY, CDR2 FYNNEI. The DNA for the CDR3 is TGTGCCACCGACAGGGGGGGATACAATGAGCAGTTCTTC. The encoded protein is CATDRGGYNEQFF.

This clone has only one observation. The chain employs TRBV2 and TRBJ2-1; 8 bases are a match to TRBD1. The CDR3 is 15 amino acids. V trimming: 4 bases; J trimming: 6 bases; junction bases outside the gene matches: 8. CDR1 is SNHLY, CDR2 FYNNEI, per germline. In nucleotides, the CDR3 is TGTGCCAGCAGTGTGGCAGGGGGCGCAAGCAATGAGCAGTTCTTC. Protein sequence: CASSVAGGASNEQFF.

The J gene is TRBJ1-3, the V gene TRBV30, with D unclear. The ends were cut back, 2 bases at V and 0 bases at J, with 11 bases in the middle. CDR1 GTSNPN and CDR2 SVGIG come from the germline V gene (reference sequence). The CDR3 runs to 15 residues. The CDR3 loop is CAWSPVWSSGNTIYF. DNA for the CDR3: TGTGCCTGGAGTCCCGTCTGGAGCTCTGGAAACACCATATATTTT.

This rearrangement joins TRBV6-4 to TRBJ1-1; 11 positions match TRBD1. J lost 4 bases, V lost 6 bases, and 10 bases had no gene match. Per germline, CDR1 MRHNA and CDR2 SNTAGT. CDR3 size: 16 residues. The CDR3 sequence: CASSPGTGGVGTEAFF. CDR3 sequence (DNA): TGTGCCAGCAGCCCCGGGACAGGGGGTGTTGGCACTGAAGCTTTCTTT.

The V and J genes are TRBV7-9 and TRBJ1-2; D is perhaps TRBD1 (5 bases). The length of the CDR3 is 17 residues. V shed 5 bases and J shed 4 bases, with 23 bases lying between them. Germline CDR1 SEHNR, CDR2 FQNEAQ (reference sequence). The CDR3 region is CASSLLAGTRTLYGYTF. The CDR3 DNA reads as TGTGCCAGCAGCCTACTTGCCGGGACGCGAACCCTCTATGGCTACACCTTC.

The V gene is TRBV4-2, the J gene TRBJ2-7; D possibly corresponds to TRBD1 (5 bases). Trimming cost V 0 bases and J 6 bases, with 9 bases left between them. The CDR3 has 13 amino acids. In germline, CDR1 is LGHNA, CDR2 YNFKEQ. The DNA of the CDR3 is TGTGCCAGCAGCCAAGATCGGCAGGGCGAGCAGTACTTC. Amino acids: CASSQDRQGEQYF.

The rearrangement joins TRBV7-8 to TRBJ2-1; D is uncertain. There are 14 residues in the CDR3. Germline V CDR1 and CDR2: SGHVS, FQNEAQ. With 5 bases removed from V and 4 bases from J, the gap between germline ends came to 12 bases. The CDR3 nucleotides read TGTGCCAGCAGCCCACCGGGCCAGTACAATGAGCAGTTCTTC. Protein: CASSPPGQYNEQFF. Complete variable domain (other parts from reference TRBV7-8 and TRBJ2-1): GAGVSQSPRYKVAKRGQDVALRCDPISGHVSLFWYQQALGQGPEFLTYFQNEAQLDKSGLPSDRFFAERPEGSVSTLKIQRTQQEDSAVYLCASSPPGQYNEQFFGPGTRLTVL.

The chain couples TRBV6-5 to TRBJ1-4; the D is unclear. Looked up from germline, CDR1 is MNHEY and CDR2 is SVGAGI. The CDR3 extends over 15 amino acids. Trimming removed 3 bases from V and 5 bases from J, with 13 bases in between. Here the CDR3 reads CASSYRNWANEKLFF. The CDR3 bases are TGTGCCAGCAGTTATCGGAATTGGGCGAATGAAAAACTGTTTTTT.

This clone was found once. The chain joins TRBV5-1 to TRBJ2-5, with 8 nucleotides matching TRBD2. J gave up 0 bases and V 4 bases, and 2 bases lay outside the gene matches. The CDR3 sequence is 14 residues long. Germline V gives CDR1 SGHRS, CDR2 YFSETQ. Here the CDR3 DNA reads TGCGCCAGCAGCCGCGGGGGGTACCAAGAGACCCAGTACTTC. This codes for CASSRGGYQETQYF.

The chain links TRBV7-9 to TRBJ1-1; D is ambiguous. Germline assignment: CDR1 SEHNR and CDR2 FQNEAQ (reference sequence). The CDR3 is made up of 13 amino acids. The germline V and J ends were trimmed by 5 bases and 12 bases, with 19 bases remaining between them. The DNA for the CDR3 is TGTGCCAGCAGCCCCCGTCAAATTCTTAGGACTTTCTTT. As protein: CASSPRQILRTFF. Complete variable domain (other parts from reference TRBV7-9 and TRBJ1-1): DTGVSQNPRHKITKRGQNVTFRCDPISEHNRLYWYRQTLGQGPEFLTYFQNEAQLEKSRLLSDRFSAERPKGSFSTLEIQRTEQGDSAMYLCASSPRQILRTFFGQGTRLTVV.

The gene calls are TRBV11-1 and TRBJ2-1; maybe TRBD2 (5 bases). This CDR3 spans 16 amino acids. The ends were cut back, 3 bases at V and 8 bases at J, with 20 bases in the middle. Germline CDR1 is SGHAT and CDR2 is FQDESV (reference sequence). CDR3 DNA sequence: TGTGCCAGCAGCTTCGGATTGGCGGGTGGAGCTGATGAGCAGTTCTTC. Its translation is CASSFGLAGGADEQFF.

This sequence joins TRBV6-5 and TRBJ1-2, with D perhaps matching TRBD1 (5 bases). With 0 bases removed from V and 4 bases from J, the gap between germline ends came to 12 bases. Germline V gene lookup returns CDR1 MNHEY and CDR2 SVGAGI. The CDR3 has 15 amino acids. As DNA, the CDR3 is TGTGCCAGCAGTTACTCTTTTCAGGGAAGCTATGGCTACACCTTC. Its protein is CASSYSFQGSYGYTF.

This sequence joins TRBV6-1 and TRBJ2-3, with 7 bases fitting TRBD1. Germline V gene lookup returns CDR1 MNHNS and CDR2 SASEGT. This CDR3 is 14 amino acids long. With 8 bases clipped from V and 4 bases from J, the junction kept 9 bases outside the gene matches. CDR3 coding DNA: TGTGCCAGCCGACAGGGACGGGGCCCAGATACGCAGTATTTT. It codes for CASRQGRGPDTQYF.

The chain is built from TRBV30 and TRBJ2-3; 12 positions match TRBD2. The CDR3 loop spans 17 amino acids. CDR1 GTSNPN and CDR2 SVGIG come from the germline V gene (reference sequence). Trimming removed 3 bases from V and 2 bases from J; junction bases left unmatched: 9. DNA of the CDR3: TGTGCCTGGAGCCCCACCGGACTAGCGGGACCCACAGATACGCAGTATTTT. Translating gives CAWSPTGLAGPTDTQYF.

In DNA, the CDR3 is TGTGCCATCAGTGCTAGCGGGGGGACATATGAGCAGTTCTTC. It translates to CAISASGGTYEQFF. The chain is built from TRBV10-3 and TRBJ2-1, with 11 bases aligning to TRBD2. J lost 8 bases, V lost 4 bases, and 4 bases had no gene match. This CDR3 contains 14 residues. Germline-derived CDR1 and CDR2 are ENHRY and SYGVKD.

This chain connects TRBV23-1 to TRBJ1-2; D remains ambiguous. TRBV23-1 is noted as an ORF with a role that remains uncertain. Deletions cut 2 bases from V and 1 base from J, with 11 bases between. The length of the CDR3 is 15 residues. In nucleotides, the CDR3 is TGCGCCAGCAGTCAAAAGCGCGATAGTAACTATGGCTACACCTTC. This gives the protein CASSQKRDSNYGYTF.

The chain carries TRBV2 and TRBJ1-2, with TRBD1 matching 10 bases. Trimming removed 11 bases from V and 6 bases from J; junction bases left unmatched: 6. The CDR3 spans 12 residues. The germline V gene encodes CDR1 SNHLY and CDR2 FYNNEI. CDR3 protein: CAARDRGHGYTF. In DNA form, the CDR3 reads TGTGCCGCTAGAGACAGGGGGCATGGCTACACCTTC.

The J gene is TRBJ2-7, the V gene TRBV6-1; D not certain. Trimming took off 4 bases at V and 0 bases at J, with 7 bases between the two ends. CDR1 and CDR2 from the germline V gene are MNHNS and SASEGT. The CDR3 has 13 amino acids. In nucleotides, the CDR3 is TGTGCCAGCAGTGTCGGCATCTCCTACGAGCAGTACTTC. This sequence encodes CASSVGISYEQYF.

The V gene is TRBV6-1, the J gene TRBJ1-5, with TRBD1 matching 10 bases. The CDR3 spans 15 residues. The V segment lost 6 bases and the J segment 5 bases; nucleotides outside the gene matches: 7. Germline CDR1 is MNHNS and CDR2 is SASEGT. The CDR3 bases are TGTGCCAGCAGGGGACAGGGGACGTTGGATCAGCCCCAGCATTTT. Translated: CASRGQGTLDQPQHF.